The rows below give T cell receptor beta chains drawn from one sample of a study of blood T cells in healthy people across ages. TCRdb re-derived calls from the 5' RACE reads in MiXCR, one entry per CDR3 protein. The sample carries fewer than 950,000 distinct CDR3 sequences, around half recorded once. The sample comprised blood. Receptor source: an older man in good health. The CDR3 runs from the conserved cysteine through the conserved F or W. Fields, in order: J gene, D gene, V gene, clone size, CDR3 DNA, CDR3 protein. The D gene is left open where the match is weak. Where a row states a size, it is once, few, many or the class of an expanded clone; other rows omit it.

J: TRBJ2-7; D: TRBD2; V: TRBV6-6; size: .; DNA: TGTGCCAGCAGAGTTTTTAGCGGGAGTCGGGGCGAGCAGTACTTC; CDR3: CASRVFSGSRGEQYF
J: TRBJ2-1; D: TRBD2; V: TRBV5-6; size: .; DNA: TGTGCCAGCCAAGCGGGAGGCCTCTCCTACAATGAGCAGTTCTTC; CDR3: CASQAGGLSYNEQFF
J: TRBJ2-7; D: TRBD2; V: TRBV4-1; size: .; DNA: TGCGCCAGCAGCCAAGATGGGACTACTGTTTACTACGAGCAGTACTTC; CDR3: CASSQDGTTVYYEQYF
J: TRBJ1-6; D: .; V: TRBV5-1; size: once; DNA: TGCGCCAGCAGCTTCGGCCCCTATAATTCACCCCTCCACTTT; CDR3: CASSFGPYNSPLHF
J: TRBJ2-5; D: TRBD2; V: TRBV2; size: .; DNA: TGTGCCAGCAGTGAGACCGGGACTAGCCCTTCCCAAGAGACCCAGTACTTC; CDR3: CASSETGTSPSQETQYF
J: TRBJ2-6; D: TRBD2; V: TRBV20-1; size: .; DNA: TGCAGTGCTAGTCAACTAGCGGGAGGAGGTGGGGCCAACGTCCTGACTTTC; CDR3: CSASQLAGGGGANVLTF
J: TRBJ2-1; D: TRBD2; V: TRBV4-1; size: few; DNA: TGCGCCAGCAGCCCTTTGGGAGGGAATGAGCAGTTCTTC; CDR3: CASSPLGGNEQFF
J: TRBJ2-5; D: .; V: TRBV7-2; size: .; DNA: TGTGCCAGCATACCGATAGGGATTCACGAGACCCAGTACTTC; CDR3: CASIPIGIHETQYF
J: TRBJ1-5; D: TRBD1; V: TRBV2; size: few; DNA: TGTGCCAGCACACAGGGGTATAGCAATCAGCCCCAGCATTTT; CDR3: CASTQGYSNQPQHF
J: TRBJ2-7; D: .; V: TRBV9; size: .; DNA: TGTGCCAGCAGCCCTCTTGGAACTTCCCCCTACGAGCAGTACTTC; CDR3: CASSPLGTSPYEQYF
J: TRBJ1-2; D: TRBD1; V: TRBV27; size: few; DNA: TGTGCCAGCAAACTACAGGGGGTGGGTGGCTACACCTTC; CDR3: CASKLQGVGGYTF
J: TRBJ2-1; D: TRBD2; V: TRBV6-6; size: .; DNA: TGTGCCAGCAGAAACGTAGCGGGAGTCTATTATGATGAGCAGTTCTTC; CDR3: CASRNVAGVYYDEQFF
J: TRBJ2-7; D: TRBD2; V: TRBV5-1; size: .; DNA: TGCGCCAGCAGCTCGCAGCCGGGACTAGCCTACGAGCAGTACTTC; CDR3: CASSSQPGLAYEQYF
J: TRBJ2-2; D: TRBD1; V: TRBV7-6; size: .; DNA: TGTGCCAGCAGCGGTCGACAGGGGCGGGTTTCTGGGGAGCTGTTTTTT; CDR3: CASSGRQGRVSGELFF
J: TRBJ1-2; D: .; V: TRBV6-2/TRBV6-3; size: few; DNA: TGTGCCAGCAAGTGGTCAGTGGCATCTAACTATGGCTACACCTTC; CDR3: CASKWSVASNYGYTF